The sequence of this T cell receptor (beta chain) was determined in a study of identical twins. Regarding the study as a whole: Invariant MAIT and iNKT cells could partly confound zero-insertion analyses. Monozygotic twin pairs showed more out-of-frame TCR alpha sharing than models estimated.

Per germline, CDR1 MNHEY and CDR2 SVGAGI. The V and J ends lost 4 bases and 6 bases, in that order; junction bases with no gene match: 5. The CDR3 sequence is 15 residues long. This clonotype has ten or more counts. What it binds is not known. MiXCR, applied by TCRdb to the 5' RACE reads, yields one record per CDR3 protein. The sample contains fewer than 650,000 distinct CDR3 sequences, more than 9% of which appear only once. These same data were also listed under a study on yellow fever vaccine responses in identical twins.

The specimen sequenced was PBMCs. The receptor was isolated from a woman aged 18-29 years in good health. The gene calls are TRBV6-5 and TRBJ2-1, with 11 bases matching TRBD2. CDR3 sequence (DNA): TGTGCCAGCAGTTTAACTAGCGGGAGTTTCAATGAGCAGTTCTTC. Encoded protein: CASSLTSGSFNEQFF.